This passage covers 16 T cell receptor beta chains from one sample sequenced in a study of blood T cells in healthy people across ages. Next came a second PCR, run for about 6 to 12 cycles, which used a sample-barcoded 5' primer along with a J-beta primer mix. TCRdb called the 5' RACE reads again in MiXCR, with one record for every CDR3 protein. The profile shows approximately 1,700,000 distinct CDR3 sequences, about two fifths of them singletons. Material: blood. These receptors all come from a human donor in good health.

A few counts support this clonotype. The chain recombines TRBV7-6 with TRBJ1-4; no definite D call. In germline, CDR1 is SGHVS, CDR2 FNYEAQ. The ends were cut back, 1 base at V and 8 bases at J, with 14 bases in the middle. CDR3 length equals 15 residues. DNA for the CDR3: TGTGCCAGCAGCTTAGAGGCAGGAGCTGAGGAAAAACTGTTTTTT. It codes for CASSLEAGAEEKLFF.

CDR3 nucleotide sequence: TGCGCCAGCAGCCTCCACCCCGGGACAGGGAATGGCTACACCTTC. Encoded protein: CASSLHPGTGNGYTF. V gene TRBV5-1 combines with J gene TRBJ1-2; 9 positions match TRBD1. This CDR3 region has 15 residues. The trim removed 4 bases at V and 6 bases at J, leaving 10 bases unmatched. Per the germline V gene, CDR1 is SGHRS and CDR2 is YFSETQ. The whole variable domain, remainder taken from reference TRBV5-1 and TRBJ1-2, is KAGVTQTPRYLIKTRGQQVTLSCSPISGHRSVSWYQQTPGQGLQFLFEYFSETQRNKGNFPGRFSGRQFSNSRSEMNVSTLELGDSALYLCASSLHPGTGNGYTFGSGTRLTVV.

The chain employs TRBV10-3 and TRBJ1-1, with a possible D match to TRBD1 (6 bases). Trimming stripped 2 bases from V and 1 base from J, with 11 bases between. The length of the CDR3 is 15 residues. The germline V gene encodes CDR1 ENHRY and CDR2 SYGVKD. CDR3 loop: CAISERPQGNTEAFF. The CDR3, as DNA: TGTGCCATCAGTGAGAGACCACAGGGGAACACTGAAGCTTTCTTT.

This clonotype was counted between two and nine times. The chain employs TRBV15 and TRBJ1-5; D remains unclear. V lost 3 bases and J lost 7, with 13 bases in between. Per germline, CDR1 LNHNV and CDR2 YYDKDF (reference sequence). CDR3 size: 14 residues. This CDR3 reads CATSSGRSGQPQHF. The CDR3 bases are TGTGCCACCAGCAGTGGACGTTCCGGGCAGCCCCAGCATTTT.

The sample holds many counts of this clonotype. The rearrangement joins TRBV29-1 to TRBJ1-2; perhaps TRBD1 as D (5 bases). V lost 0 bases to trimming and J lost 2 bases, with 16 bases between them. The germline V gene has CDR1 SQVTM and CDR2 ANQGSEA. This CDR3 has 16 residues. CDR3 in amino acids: CSVEDPGAGRNYGYTF. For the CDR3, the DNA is TGCAGCGTTGAAGACCCGGGTGCAGGGAGGAACTATGGCTACACCTTC.

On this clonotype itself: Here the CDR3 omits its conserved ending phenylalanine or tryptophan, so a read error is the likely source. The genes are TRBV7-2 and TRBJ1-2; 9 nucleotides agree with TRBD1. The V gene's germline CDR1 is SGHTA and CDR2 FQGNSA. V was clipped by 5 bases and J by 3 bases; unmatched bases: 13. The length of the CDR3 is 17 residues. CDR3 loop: CASSPGQGTIGDYGYTL. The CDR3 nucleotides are TGTGCCAGCAGCCCAGGACAGGGGACGATCGGGGACTATGGCTACACCTTG.

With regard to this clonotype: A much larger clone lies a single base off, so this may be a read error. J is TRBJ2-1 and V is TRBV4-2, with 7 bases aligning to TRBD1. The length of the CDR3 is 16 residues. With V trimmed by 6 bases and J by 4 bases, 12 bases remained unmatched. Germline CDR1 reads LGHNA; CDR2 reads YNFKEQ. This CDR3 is CASRRTRQQGYNEQFF. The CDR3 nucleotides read TGTGCCAGCAGACGAACTCGCCAACAGGGGTACAATGAGCAGTTCTTC.

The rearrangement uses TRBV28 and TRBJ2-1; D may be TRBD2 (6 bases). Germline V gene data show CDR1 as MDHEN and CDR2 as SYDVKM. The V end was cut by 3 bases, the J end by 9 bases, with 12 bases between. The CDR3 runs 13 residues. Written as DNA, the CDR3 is TGTGCCAGCAGTTTGGTATGGGGAGGTGAGCAGTTCTTC. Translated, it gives CASSLVWGGEQFF.

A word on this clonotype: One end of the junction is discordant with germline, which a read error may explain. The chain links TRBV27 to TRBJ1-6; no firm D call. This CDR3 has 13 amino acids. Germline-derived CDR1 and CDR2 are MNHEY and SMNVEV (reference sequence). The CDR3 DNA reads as TGTGCCAGCAGTCCTCACAGTGATTCACCCCCCCACTTT. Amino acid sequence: CASSPHSDSPPHF.

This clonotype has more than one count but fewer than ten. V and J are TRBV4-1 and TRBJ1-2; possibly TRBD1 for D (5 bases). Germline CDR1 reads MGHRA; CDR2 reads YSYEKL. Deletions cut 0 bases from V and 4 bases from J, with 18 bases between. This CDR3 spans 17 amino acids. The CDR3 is CASSQESLGARGYGYTF. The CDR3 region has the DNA TGCGCCAGCAGCCAAGAATCCCTTGGGGCGCGGGGCTATGGCTACACCTTC.

Written as DNA, the CDR3 is TGTGCCAGCAGTGAACTCCTAGCGGGGGGGACAGATACGCAGTATTTT. This gives the protein CASSELLAGGTDTQYF. The rearrangement links TRBV6-1 to TRBJ2-3; TRBD2 aligns across 12 bases. The trim removed 2 bases at V and 3 bases at J, leaving 3 bases unmatched. The germline gives CDR1 MNHNS, CDR2 SASEGT. This CDR3 contains 16 residues.

In DNA, the CDR3 is TGTGCCATCAGTCAGGACAGGAGCTCCTACGAGCAGTACTTC. It encodes CAISQDRSSYEQYF. This chain uses TRBV10-3 with TRBJ2-7; 7 bases are a match to TRBD1. Germline CDR1 ENHRY, CDR2 SYGVKD. The CDR3 is made up of 14 amino acids. J lost 0 bases, V lost 5 bases, and 4 bases had no gene match.

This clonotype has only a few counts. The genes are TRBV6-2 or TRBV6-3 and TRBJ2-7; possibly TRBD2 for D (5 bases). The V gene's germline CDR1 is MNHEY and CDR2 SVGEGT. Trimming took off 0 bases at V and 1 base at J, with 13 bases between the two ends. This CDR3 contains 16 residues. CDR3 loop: CASSYSVGDASYEQYF. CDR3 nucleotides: TGTGCCAGCAGTTACTCGGTCGGGGATGCTTCCTACGAGCAGTACTTC.

CDR3 in DNA: TGTGCCAGCAGCTTCGGCGGGGGGCCGGGGGAGCAGTTCTTC. Protein sequence: CASSFGGGPGEQFF. The chain couples TRBV7-9 to TRBJ2-1, with 8 nucleotides matching TRBD2. CDR3 length: 14 amino acids. CDR1 and CDR2 (germline): SEHNR, FQNEAQ (reference sequence). V lost 3 bases and J lost 10; bases outside the gene matches: 8.

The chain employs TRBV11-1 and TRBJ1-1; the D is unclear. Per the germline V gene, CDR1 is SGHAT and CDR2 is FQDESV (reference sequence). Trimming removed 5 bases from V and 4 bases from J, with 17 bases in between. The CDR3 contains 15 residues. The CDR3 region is CASSASRVMSTEAFF. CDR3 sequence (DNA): TGTGCCAGCAGCGCCTCAAGGGTCATGAGCACTGAAGCTTTCTTT.

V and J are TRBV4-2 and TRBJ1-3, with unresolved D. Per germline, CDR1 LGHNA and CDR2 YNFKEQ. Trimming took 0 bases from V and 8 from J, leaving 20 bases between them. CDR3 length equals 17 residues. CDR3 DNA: TGTGCCAGCAGCCAAGATCTGGCGCTCTCCGTTTTTGACACCATATATTTT. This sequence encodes CASSQDLALSVFDTIYF.